A single sample is the source of the 25 T cell receptor beta chains below, sequenced in a study of Ad26.COV2.S vaccination and SARS-CoV-2 variants (dated by TCRdb to the early 2020s). What the treatment or condition label conveys for this sample: about 20 received Ad26.COV2.S at low or high dose, single or two shots; about five received placebo; per-sample allocation not given. Repertoires of vaccine and placebo recipients were sequenced from samples taken on day 63 after the first injection. Library construction relied on the immunoSEQ multiplex PCR assay. The immuneACCESS repertoire file appears here via TCRdb, limited to in-frame rearrangements. These files lack a portion of the clones; in checked studies, under half of the deficit traces to unresolved V genes, and the cause of the others is not known. Within this sample are more than 400,000 clones, with approximately 92% of them counted one time only. Approximately 1.6% of the sample is held by the ten biggest clonotypes.

The input for sequencing was peripheral blood, taken in a trial of Ad26.COV2.S vaccine versus placebo. These receptors came from a person aged 18 to 65 who received the Ad26.COV2.S COVID-19 vaccine or a placebo.

This clone was seen only once. J is TRBJ2-5 and V is TRBV2; the match to TRBD2 covers 7 bases. The V segment lost 1 base and the J segment 0 bases; nucleotides outside the gene matches: 2. The CDR3 is made up of 15 amino acids. Germline V gives CDR1 SNHLY, CDR2 FYNNEI. CDR3 DNA: TGTGCCAGCAGTGAAGAAGCGGGGTACCAAGAGACCCAGTACTTC. Translated: CASSEEAGYQETQYF.

The J gene is TRBJ1-1, the V gene TRBV29-1; D unclear. Trimming shortened V by 5 bases and J by 1 base, and 14 bases separated the two germline ends. The CDR3 extends over 14 amino acids. Germline values: CDR1 SQVTM, CDR2 ANQGSEA. The CDR3 nucleotides read TGCAGCGTTACAGTTTTCTATTCGAACACTGAAGCTTTCTTT. This translates into CSVTVFYSNTEAFF.

The chain links TRBV6-5 to TRBJ1-2; D is perhaps TRBD1 (5 bases). V lost 4 bases and J 8 bases, leaving 20 bases between the germline ends. CDR3 length: 15 residues. Germline CDR1 and CDR2: MNHEY and SVGAGI. This CDR3 reads CASSFSGAAGEGYTF. The CDR3 bases are TGTGCCAGCAGTTTTTCAGGAGCAGCGGGGGAAGGCTACACCTTC.

The chain couples TRBV7-6 to TRBJ2-1; tentatively, D is TRBD1 or TRBD2 (5 bases each). The V gene's germline CDR1 is SGHVS and CDR2 FNYEAQ. V lost 0 bases and J lost 0, with 9 bases in between. The CDR3 length is 16 residues. The CDR3 reads CASSLAWGSSYNEQFF. CDR3 in DNA: TGTGCCAGCAGCTTAGCGTGGGGGTCCTCCTACAATGAGCAGTTCTTC.

This clone has just a few counts. This sequence joins TRBV7-9 and TRBJ1-2, with unresolved D. The CDR3 has 14 residues. V gave up 7 bases and J gave up 0 bases, with 12 bases separating them. The germline V gene has CDR1 SEHNR and CDR2 FQNEAQ (reference sequence). In DNA form, the CDR3 reads TGTGCCAGCACGGGCAGCGCTGCTAACTATGGCTACACCTTC. Protein: CASTGSAANYGYTF. Looking up the rest from reference TRBV7-9 and TRBJ1-2 gives the full variable domain: DTGVSQNPRHKITKRGQNVTFRCDPISEHNRLYWYRQTLGQGPEFLTYFQNEAQLEKSRLLSDRFSAERPKGSFSTLEIQRTEQGDSAMYLCASTGSAANYGYTFGSGTRLTVV.

This chain connects TRBV9 to TRBJ2-5; TRBD2 matches 10 bases. Trimming removed 0 bases from V and 4 bases from J; junction bases left unmatched: 3. Germline loops: CDR1 SGDLS, CDR2 YYNGEE. This CDR3 spans 15 amino acids. The CDR3 region has the DNA TGTGCCAGCAGCGTAGCAGCGGGGGGGCGAGAGACCCAGTACTTC. Residues: CASSVAAGGRETQYF.

The genes are TRBV2 and TRBJ1-3, with 7 bases matching TRBD1. The CDR3 extends over 14 amino acids. The germline V gene encodes CDR1 SNHLY and CDR2 FYNNEI. Trimming at V came to 6 bases and at J to 6 bases, leaving 8 bases not matched to a gene. The CDR3: CASRRRQGTNTIYF. The CDR3 DNA is TGTGCCAGCAGGAGGAGACAGGGAACAAACACCATATATTTT.

V and J are TRBV5-8 and TRBJ2-1; D unresolved. Deletions cut 2 bases from V and 9 bases from J, with 12 bases between. The CDR3 runs 13 residues. The germline CDR1 and CDR2 sequences are SGHTS and YDEGEE. CDR3 sequence reads: CASSFLAWGEQFF. The DNA of the CDR3 is TGTGCCAGCAGCTTTTTGGCTTGGGGTGAGCAGTTCTTC.

The gene calls are TRBV10-3 and TRBJ2-7, with TRBD2 as a possible D gene (5 bases). The V gene lost 2 bases and the J gene lost 1 base, with 6 bases spanning the gap. The germline V gene has CDR1 ENHRY and CDR2 SYGVKD. The CDR3 is 13 amino acids. DNA for the CDR3: TGTGCCATCAGTGAGACGGGGTCCTACGAGCAGTACTTC. Translated, it gives CAISETGSYEQYF.

V usage is TRBV6-6 and J usage is TRBJ2-5, with TRBD1 identical over 8 bases. With 3 bases clipped from V and 3 bases from J, the junction kept 6 bases outside the gene matches. CDR3 size: 15 residues. Germline lookup yields CDR1 MNHNY and CDR2 SVGAGI (reference sequence). CDR3 amino acids: CASSYVNRGEETQYF. The CDR3 region has the DNA TGTGCCAGCAGTTATGTCAACAGGGGGGAAGAGACCCAGTACTTC.

This chain uses TRBV4-3 with TRBJ2-3, with D tentatively TRBD1 or TRBD2 (6 bases each). Deletions cut 2 bases from V and 3 bases from J, with 15 bases between. Germline V gene data show CDR1 as LGHNA and CDR2 as YSLEER. The length of the CDR3 is 16 residues. As DNA, the CDR3 is TGCGCCAGCAGCCAATATGTGGGGGGCCCAACAGATACGCAGTATTTT. This codes for CASSQYVGGPTDTQYF.

This clone appeared a single time. The chain carries TRBV5-1 and TRBJ1-1; TRBD1 agrees at 7 bases. Trimming removed 3 bases from V and 4 bases from J; junction bases left unmatched: 6. Per the germline V gene, CDR1 is SGHRS and CDR2 is YFSETQ. CDR3 size: 14 residues. The CDR3 is CASSWTGSGTEAFF. CDR3 sequence (DNA): TGCGCCAGCAGCTGGACAGGTTCGGGCACTGAAGCTTTCTTT.

This chain connects TRBV11-2 to TRBJ2-1; D not certain. Trimming removed 5 bases from V and 8 bases from J, with 22 bases in between. The CDR3 contains 16 residues. CDR1 and CDR2 from the germline V gene are SGHAT and FQNNGV. CDR3 amino acids: CASSATHRVAFYEQFF. CDR3 coding DNA: TGTGCCAGCAGCGCAACTCATAGGGTGGCTTTCTATGAGCAGTTCTTC.

This chain uses TRBV15 with TRBJ1-1; D is possibly TRBD1 (6 bases). The CDR3 length is 13 residues. Per the germline V gene, CDR1 is LNHNV and CDR2 is YYDKDF (reference sequence). V lost 9 bases and J 0 bases, leaving 11 bases between the germline ends. CDR3 sequence (DNA): TGTGCCACTAGGGGGACGGTGAACACTGAAGCTTTCTTT. Translation gives CATRGTVNTEAFF.

The CDR3 loop is CASSPGAAGELFF. The CDR3, as DNA: TGTGCCAGCTCACCTGGCGCCGCCGGGGAGCTGTTTTTT. The chain combines TRBV18 with TRBJ2-2; D gene ambiguous. V lost 3 bases and J 6 bases, leaving 8 bases between the germline ends. This CDR3 has 13 residues. Per germline, CDR1 KGHSH and CDR2 LQKENI.

The chain combines TRBV12-3 or TRBV12-4 with TRBJ1-1; the match to TRBD1 covers 8 bases. The ends lost 0 bases at V and 11 bases at J; junction bases unmatched: 5. CDR3 length equals 13 residues. CDR3 loop: CASSLARTGLAFF. CDR3 bases: TGTGCCAGCAGTTTAGCCCGGACAGGGCTGGCTTTCTTT.

The J gene is TRBJ2-5, the V gene TRBV27, with D tentatively TRBD2 (5 bases). Trimming took off 5 bases at V and 5 bases at J, with 12 bases between the two ends. The CDR3 contains 13 residues. In germline, CDR1 is MNHEY, CDR2 SMNVEV (reference sequence). CDR3 nucleotides: TGTGCCAGCAGTCCATACGGCGGGGAGACCCAGTACTTC. Residues: CASSPYGGETQYF.

This clone was counted a single time. The chain employs TRBV6-5 and TRBJ1-5; the D is unclear. The germline CDR1 and CDR2 sequences are MNHEY and SVGAGI. The CDR3 is 15 amino acids. V was pared by 5 bases and J by 0 bases, with 11 bases between. The CDR3 sequence is CASSLSDVSNQPQHF. The CDR3 DNA reads as TGTGCCAGCAGTCTATCGGACGTTAGCAATCAGCCCCAGCATTTT.

This sequence joins TRBV19 and TRBJ2-5; D gene uncertain. V was cut by 6 bases and J by 1 base, with 15 bases left in between. Germline loops: CDR1 LNHDA, CDR2 SQIVND (reference sequence). The CDR3 loop spans 15 amino acids. CDR3 sequence reads: CASSYTVGLQETQYF. The CDR3 DNA sequence: TGTGCCAGTAGCTACACGGTCGGGCTCCAAGAGACCCAGTACTTC.

The chain employs TRBV19 and TRBJ1-6; D is ambiguous. CDR3 length: 15 amino acids. Trimming shortened V by 0 bases and J by 6 bases, and 9 bases separated the two germline ends. Looked up from germline, CDR1 is LNHDA and CDR2 is SQIVND (reference sequence). CDR3 DNA: TGTGCCAGTAGTATAGATTCCGGTCTTAATTCACCCCTCCACTTT. As protein: CASSIDSGLNSPLHF.

This chain joins TRBV2 and TRBJ2-5; D possibly matches TRBD1 or TRBD2 (6 bases each). Germline values: CDR1 SNHLY, CDR2 FYNNEI. CDR3 length: 17 residues. V lost 7 bases and J 4 bases, leaving 25 bases between the germline ends. The CDR3 DNA follows: TGTGCCAGCAATACCCCCCGGGGGCAGGGGCAGCGAGAGACCCAGTACTTC. This codes for CASNTPRGQGQRETQYF.

Only a few counts were recorded for this clone. The CDR3 DNA is TGTGCCAGCAGCGGGGGGAGGTATTCACCCCTCCACTTT. The encoded protein is CASSGGRYSPLHF. J is TRBJ1-6 and V is TRBV6-2 or TRBV6-3, with D perhaps TRBD1 (5 bases). Germline V gives CDR1 MNHEY, CDR2 SVGEGT. Trimming removed 6 bases at V and 8 bases at J, with 11 bases between. The CDR3 is 13 residues long.

The CDR3 sequence is CASSPREDTQYF. Here the CDR3 DNA reads TGTGCCAGCTCACCACGGGAGGATACGCAGTATTTT. The rearrangement uses TRBV18 and TRBJ2-3, with a possible D match to TRBD2 (5 bases). V gave up 1 base and J gave up 6 bases, with 5 bases separating them. The CDR3 sequence is 12 residues long. Germline values: CDR1 KGHSH, CDR2 LQKENI. Variable domain in full (rest from reference TRBV18 and TRBJ2-3): NAGVMQNPRHLVRRRGQEARLRCSPMKGHSHVYWYRQLPEEGLKFMVYLQKENIIDESGMPKERFSAEFPKEGPSILRIQQVVRGDSAAYFCASSPREDTQYFGPGTRLTVL.

The genes are TRBV6-5 and TRBJ2-7; 11 bases line up with TRBD1. This CDR3 is 15 amino acids long. Germline CDR1 MNHEY, CDR2 SVGAGI. Trimming at V came to 7 bases and at J to 4 bases, leaving 9 bases not matched to a gene. In DNA form, the CDR3 reads TGTGCCAGCACCCCGGGGACAGGGGGTAATTACGAGCAGTACTTC. Translating it yields CASTPGTGGNYEQYF.

The rearrangement uses TRBV6-2 or TRBV6-3 and TRBJ1-4; the D gene is possibly TRBD1 (5 bases). V was clipped by 2 bases and J by 5 bases, with 12 bases between them. Germline V gene data show CDR1 as MNHEY and CDR2 as SVGEGT. This CDR3 is built from 15 residues. CDR3 DNA sequence: TGTGCCAGCAGTTACGTCGGGGCCCCCAATGAAAAACTGTTTTTT. Translating it yields CASSYVGAPNEKLFF.